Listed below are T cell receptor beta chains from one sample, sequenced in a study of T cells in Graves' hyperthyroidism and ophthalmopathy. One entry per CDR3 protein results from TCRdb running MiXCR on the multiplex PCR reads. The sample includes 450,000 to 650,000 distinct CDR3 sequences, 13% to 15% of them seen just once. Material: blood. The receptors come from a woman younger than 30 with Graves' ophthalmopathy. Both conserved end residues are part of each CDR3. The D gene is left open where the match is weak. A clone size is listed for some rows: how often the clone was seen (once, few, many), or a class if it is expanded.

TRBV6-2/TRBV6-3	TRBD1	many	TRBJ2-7	TGTGCCAGCAGTACAGGGGGCACGGACGAGCAGTACTTC	CASSTGGTDEQYF
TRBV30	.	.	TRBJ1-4	TGTGCCTGGAGTTACCGGTCCCAGGGTGAACTGTTTTTT	CAWSYRSQGELFF
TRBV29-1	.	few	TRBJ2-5	TGCAGCGTTGAAGGTAGAAAGGGAGGAAAGACCCAGTACTTC	CSVEGRKGGKTQYF
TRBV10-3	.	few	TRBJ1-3	TGTGCCAATATGAAGGACCCCTCTGGAAACACCATATATTTT	CANMKDPSGNTIYF
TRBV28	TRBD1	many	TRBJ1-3	TGTGCCAGCAGCAATTTTCGAGACAGGGAGGGAAACACCATATATTTT	CASSNFRDREGNTIYF
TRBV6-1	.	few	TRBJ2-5	TGTGCCAGCAGCGGTATAGAAGCTCAGTACTTC	CASSGIEAQYF
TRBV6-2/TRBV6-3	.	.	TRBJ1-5	TGTGCCAGCTCACCGAACGCCGGGACAAGGACGGGTTATAGCAATCAGCCCCAGCATTTT	CASSPNAGTRTGYSNQPQHF
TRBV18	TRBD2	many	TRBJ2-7	TGTGCCAGCTCACCGACGTTTGCTAGCGGGGGTGATTACGAGCAGTACTTC	CASSPTFASGGDYEQYF
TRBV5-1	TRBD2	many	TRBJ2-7	TGCGCCAGCAGCTTGGTGCCTAGCGGGAGGGACGAGCAGTACTTC	CASSLVPSGRDEQYF
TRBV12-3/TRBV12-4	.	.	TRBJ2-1	TGTGCCAGTCTCCGGGAAAAAGGCTACAATGAGCAGTTCTTC	CASLREKGYNEQFF
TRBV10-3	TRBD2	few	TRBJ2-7	TGTGCCATCAGCATTTCGACTAGCGGCTCCTACGAGCAGTACTTC	CAISISTSGSYEQYF
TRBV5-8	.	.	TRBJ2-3	TGTGCCAGCAGCTTGGCCGAAGGACAAACTGAAACTAGAGTCGATACGCAGTATTTT	CASSLAEGQTETRVDTQYF
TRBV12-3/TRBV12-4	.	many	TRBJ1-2	TGTGCCAGCAGTTTCCAGGGTGGCTATGGCTACACCTTC	CASSFQGGYGYTF
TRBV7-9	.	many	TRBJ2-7	TGTGCCAGCAGCTTAGTTGGCTCGCACTACGAGCAGTACTTC	CASSLVGSHYEQYF
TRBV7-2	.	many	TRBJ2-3	TGTGCCAGCAGCTTAACTTCACCCGTCGGAAATACGCAGTATTTT	CASSLTSPVGNTQYF
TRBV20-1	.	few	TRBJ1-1	TGCAGTGCTAGAACCATTAACGGAGTAGATGAAGCTTTCTTT	CSARTINGVDEAFF